These 14 T cell receptor beta chains were all obtained from the same sample, sequenced in a study of cytomegalovirus exposure and HLA in healthy donors (dated by TCRdb to the late 2010s). The library came from the immunoSEQ multiplex PCR assay. The multiplex PCR relied on a mix of 60 forward primers for TCR Vbeta segments and 13 reverse primers for TCR Jbeta segments. Not all clones reach the TCRdb copy of this immuneACCESS table, which keeps in-frame sequences only. Checked studies attribute under half of the gap to unresolved V genes and leave the rest unexplained. For this sample there are around 180,000 clones; about four fifths appear just once. 1.5% to 2% of the sample lies in the top ten. The specimen was PBMCs. These TCRs come from a man between 18 and 29 years old in good health and CMV-seronegative.

The chain combines TRBV7-9 with TRBJ1-1; the D is unclear. Trimming removed 3 bases from V and 7 bases from J, with 9 bases in between. CDR1 is SEHNR and CDR2 is FQNEAQ in the germline V gene (reference sequence). The CDR3 covers 12 residues. In nucleotides, the CDR3 is TGTGCCAGCAGCTTTTCCGCCTATGAAGCTTTCTTT. Translated, it gives CASSFSAYEAFF.

The CDR3 nucleotides read TGTGCCTGGAGTGGTAGCTTTGACGAGCAGTACTTC. Translated: CAWSGSFDEQYF. The chain links TRBV30 to TRBJ2-7; D is uncertain. CDR1 is GTSNPN and CDR2 is SVGIG in the germline V gene (reference sequence). The CDR3 contains 12 residues. The germline V and J ends were trimmed by 1 base and 5 bases, with 9 bases remaining between them. Filled out from reference TRBV30 and TRBJ2-7, the complete variable domain reads SQTIHQWPATLVQPVGSPLSLECTVEGTSNPNLYWYRQAAGRGLQLLFYSVGIGQISSEVPQNLSASRPQDRQFILSSKKLLLSDSGFYLCAWSGSFDEQYFGPGTRLTVT.

The rearrangement uses TRBV19 and TRBJ1-1; 7 bases fit TRBD1. The CDR3 consists of 13 residues. The V gene's germline CDR1 is LNHDA and CDR2 SQIVND (reference sequence). Trimming cost V 3 bases and J 11 bases; bases outside gene matches: 9. CDR3 sequence reads: CASSIRRDSPAFF. As DNA, the CDR3 is TGTGCCAGTAGTATTCGGAGGGACAGTCCGGCTTTCTTT.

The V gene is TRBV11-2, the J gene TRBJ1-1; weak D call: TRBD1 (5 bases). This CDR3 has 15 amino acids. Germline V CDR1 and CDR2: SGHAT, FQNNGV. V was trimmed by 4 bases and J by 1 base, leaving 13 bases between them. The CDR3 here is CASSCPGGGNTEAFF. The CDR3 DNA reads as TGTGCCAGCAGCTGTCCCGGGGGAGGGAACACTGAAGCTTTCTTT.

A few counts support this clone. The chain couples TRBV7-2 to TRBJ2-5; TRBD2 agrees at 8 bases. The J call may not be correct, given that the DNA end is closer to TRBJ2-7. This CDR3 has 19 amino acids. Germline CDR1 is SGHTA and CDR2 is FQGNSA. CDR3 residues: CASSLARTVGGRGAYEQYF. Here the CDR3 DNA reads TGTGCCAGCAGCTTAGCGCGGACTGTTGGAGGGCGGGGGGCCTACGAGCAGTACTTC.

The V gene is TRBV7-8, the J gene TRBJ2-5, with D unclear. Trimming cost V 1 base and J 5 bases, with 8 bases left between them. Per the germline V gene, CDR1 is SGHVS and CDR2 is FQNEAQ. The CDR3 loop spans 13 amino acids. CDR3 in DNA: TGTGCCAGCAGCTTAGTGGGCTTGGAGACCCAGTACTTC. This gives the protein CASSLVGLETQYF.

This chain uses TRBV29-1 with TRBJ1-2; TRBD1 aligns across 7 bases. The CDR3 has 12 amino acids. Germline loops: CDR1 SQVTM, CDR2 ANQGSEA. The V and J ends lost 6 bases and 4 bases, in that order; junction bases with no gene match: 5. The CDR3 region is CSVGRQGYGYTF. The CDR3 coding sequence is TGCAGCGTCGGGAGACAGGGCTATGGCTACACCTTC.

The V call is TRBV5-4, the J call TRBJ2-1, with a possible D match to TRBD2 (5 bases). Germline V gene sequence: CDR1 SGHNT, CDR2 YYREEE (reference sequence). The V end was cut by 0 bases, the J end by 3 bases, with 13 bases between. This CDR3 comprises 16 residues. CDR3 loop: CASSLESGTLYNEQFF. Here the CDR3 DNA reads TGTGCCAGCAGCTTGGAGAGCGGAACACTCTACAATGAGCAGTTCTTC. Supplemented by reference TRBV5-4 and TRBJ2-1, the full variable domain reads ETGVTQSPTHLIKTRGQQVTLRCSSQSGHNTVSWYQQALGQGPQFIFQYYREEENGRGNFPPRFSGLQFPNYSSELNVNALELDDSALYLCASSLESGTLYNEQFFGPGTRLTVL.

The chain couples TRBV6-6 to TRBJ2-1; 9 bases are a match to TRBD1. V shed 6 bases, J shed 10 bases, and the junction held 4 bases outside the gene matches. The CDR3 runs to 12 residues. The germline V gene has CDR1 MNHNY and CDR2 SVGAGI (reference sequence). CDR3 nucleotides: TGTGCCAGCAGCCAAGGACAGGGGGAGCAGTTCTTC. Its protein product is CASSQGQGEQFF.

V usage is TRBV6-5 and J usage is TRBJ1-2, with 9 bases matching TRBD1. V shed 4 bases, J shed 0 bases, and the junction held 3 bases outside the gene matches. CDR3 length: 15 amino acids. Germline CDR1 and CDR2: MNHEY and SVGAGI. The CDR3 region is CASSSGTGTNYGYTF. CDR3 bases: TGTGCCAGCAGTTCAGGGACAGGGACTAACTATGGCTACACCTTC.

This clone was found once. The rearrangement links TRBV4-3 to TRBJ2-3, with a tentative D call TRBD2 (5 bases). Trimming pared 0 bases from V and 2 bases from J, leaving 12 bases between. The CDR3 has 16 amino acids. Germline assignment: CDR1 LGHNA and CDR2 YSLEER. CDR3 in DNA: TGCGCCAGCAGCCAAGAGCCGGGGTCACACACAGATACGCAGTATTTT. This encodes CASSQEPGSHTDTQYF.

The rearrangement joins TRBV9 to TRBJ1-2; 10 bases line up with TRBD1. Germline assignment: CDR1 SGDLS and CDR2 YYNGEE. Trimming took 0 bases from V and 2 from J; bases not matched to a gene: 10. This CDR3 has 18 amino acids. The CDR3 DNA sequence: TGTGCCAGCAGCGTAGACCCTAAACCGGGACAGGGGAACTATGGCTACACCTTC. Amino acids: CASSVDPKPGQGNYGYTF.

V is TRBV4-3 and J is TRBJ1-6; no clear D gene. CDR1 and CDR2 from the germline V gene are LGHNA and YSLEER. The CDR3 contains 16 residues. The V and J ends lost 1 base and 0 bases respectively, with 7 bases between them. CDR3 sequence (DNA): TGCGCCAGCAGCCAAGCACAGAGCTCCTATAATTCACCCCTCCACTTT. It yields the protein CASSQAQSSYNSPLHF.

This rearrangement joins TRBV27 to TRBJ2-6; 11 nucleotides align to TRBD2. The CDR3 length is 19 residues. Germline-derived CDR1 and CDR2 are MNHEY and SMNVEV (reference sequence). Trimming took 7 bases from V and 3 from J; bases not matched to a gene: 14. As DNA, the CDR3 is TGTGCCAGCAAACCATTTAGCGGGAGGGGGTCTGGTGGGGCCAACGTCCTGACTTTC. Its protein is CASKPFSGRGSGGANVLTF.